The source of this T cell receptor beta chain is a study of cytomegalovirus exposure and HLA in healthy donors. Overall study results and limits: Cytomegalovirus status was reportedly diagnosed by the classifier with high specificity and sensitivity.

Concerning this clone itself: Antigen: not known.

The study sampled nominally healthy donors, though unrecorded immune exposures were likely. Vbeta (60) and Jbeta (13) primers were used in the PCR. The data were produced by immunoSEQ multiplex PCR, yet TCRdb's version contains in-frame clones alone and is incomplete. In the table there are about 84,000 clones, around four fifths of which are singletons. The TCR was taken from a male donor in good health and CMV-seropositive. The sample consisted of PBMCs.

CDR3 sequence: CATSSGLANTDTQYF. The CDR3 DNA is TGTGCCACCAGCAGTGGACTAGCGAACACAGATACGCAGTATTTT. The V and J genes are TRBV15 and TRBJ2-3, with 9 bases fitting TRBD2. The CDR3 contains 15 residues. V shed 3 bases and J 2 bases; nucleotides not matched to a gene: 3. Germline V gene sequence: CDR1 LNHNV, CDR2 YYDKDF (reference sequence). Supplemented by reference TRBV15 and TRBJ2-3, the full variable domain reads DAMVIQNPRYQVTQFGKPVTLSCSQTLNHNVMYWYQQKSSQAPKLLFHYYDKDFNNEADTPDNFQSRRPNTSFCFLDIRSPGLGDTAMYLCATSSGLANTDTQYFGPGTRLTVL.